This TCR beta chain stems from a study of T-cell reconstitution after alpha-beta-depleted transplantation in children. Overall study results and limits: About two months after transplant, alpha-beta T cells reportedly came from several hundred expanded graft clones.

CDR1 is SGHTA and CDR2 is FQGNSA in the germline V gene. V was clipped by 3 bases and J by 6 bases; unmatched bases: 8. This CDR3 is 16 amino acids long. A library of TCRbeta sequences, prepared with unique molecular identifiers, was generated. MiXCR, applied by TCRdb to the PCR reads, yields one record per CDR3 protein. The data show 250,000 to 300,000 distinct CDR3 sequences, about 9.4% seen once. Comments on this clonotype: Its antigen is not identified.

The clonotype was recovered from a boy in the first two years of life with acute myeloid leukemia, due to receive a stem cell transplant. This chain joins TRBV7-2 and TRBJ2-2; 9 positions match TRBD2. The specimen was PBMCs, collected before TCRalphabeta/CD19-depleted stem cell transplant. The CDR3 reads CASSFTPGLAAGELFF. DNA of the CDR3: TGTGCCAGCAGCTTTACACCGGGACTAGCAGCCGGGGAGCTGTTTTTT.